This T cell receptor (beta chain) appears in the sequencing data of a study of T-cell reconstitution after alpha-beta-depleted transplantation in children. Unique molecular identifiers were incorporated into the prepared TCRbeta library. Using its own MiXCR run on the PCR reads, TCRdb lists one record per CDR3 protein. The sample has approximately 82,000 distinct CDR3 sequences, 15% to 20% seen once. CDR1 DFQATT and CDR2 SNEGSKA come from the germline V gene (reference sequence). V lost 6 bases, J lost 3 bases, and 6 bases stayed unmatched. The CDR3 loop spans 14 amino acids. This clonotype was seen a handful of times.

The specimen was PBMCs, mostly from graft donor cells, collected 360 days after TCRalphabeta/CD19-depleted stem cell transplant. The chain combines TRBV20-1 with TRBJ2-7, with TRBD2 matching 12 bases. This TCR came from a male patient aged 2 to 10 who had a stem cell transplant for acute lymphoblastic leukemia, so the T cells may come from the graft donor. This CDR3 reads CSATTSGSRYEQYF. CDR3 in DNA: TGCAGTGCAACGACTAGCGGGAGCCGCTACGAGCAGTACTTC.